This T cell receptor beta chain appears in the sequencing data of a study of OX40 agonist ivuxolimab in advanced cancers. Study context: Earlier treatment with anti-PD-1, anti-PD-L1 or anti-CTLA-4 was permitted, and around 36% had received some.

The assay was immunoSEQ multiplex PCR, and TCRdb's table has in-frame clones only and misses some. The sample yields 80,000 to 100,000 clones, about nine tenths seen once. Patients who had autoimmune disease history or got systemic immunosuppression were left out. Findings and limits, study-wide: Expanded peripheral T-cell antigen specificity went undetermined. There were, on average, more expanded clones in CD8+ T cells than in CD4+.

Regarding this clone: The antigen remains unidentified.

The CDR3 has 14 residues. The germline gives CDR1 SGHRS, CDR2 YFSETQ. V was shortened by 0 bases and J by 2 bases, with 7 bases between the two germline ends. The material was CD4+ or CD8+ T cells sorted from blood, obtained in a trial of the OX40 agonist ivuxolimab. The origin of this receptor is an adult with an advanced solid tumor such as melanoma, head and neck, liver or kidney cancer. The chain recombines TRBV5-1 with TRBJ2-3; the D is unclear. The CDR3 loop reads CASSLETTTDTQYF. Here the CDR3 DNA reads TGCGCCAGCAGCTTGGAAACTACCACAGATACGCAGTATTTT.